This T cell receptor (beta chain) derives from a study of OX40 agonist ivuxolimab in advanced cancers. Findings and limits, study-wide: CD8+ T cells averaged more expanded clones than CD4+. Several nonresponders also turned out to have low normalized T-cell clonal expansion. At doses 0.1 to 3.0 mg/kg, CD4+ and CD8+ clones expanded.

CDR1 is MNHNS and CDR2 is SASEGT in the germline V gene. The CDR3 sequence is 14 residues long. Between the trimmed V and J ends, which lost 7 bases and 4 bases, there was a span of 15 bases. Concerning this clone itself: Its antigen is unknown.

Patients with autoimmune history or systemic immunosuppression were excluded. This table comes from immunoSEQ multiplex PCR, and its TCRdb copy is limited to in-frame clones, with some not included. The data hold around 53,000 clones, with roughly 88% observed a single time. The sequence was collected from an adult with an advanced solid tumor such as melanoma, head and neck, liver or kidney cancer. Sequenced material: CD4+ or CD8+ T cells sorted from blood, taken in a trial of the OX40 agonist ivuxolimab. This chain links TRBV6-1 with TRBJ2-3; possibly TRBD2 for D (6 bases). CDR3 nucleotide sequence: TGTGCCAGCACCCGGGACTCTAGGGCAGATACGCAGTATTTT. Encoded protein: CASTRDSRADTQYF.